These 8 T cell receptor beta chains originate from one sample sequenced in a study of CD4 T cells in relation to SARS-CoV-2 and coronaviruses. Before the COVID-19 pandemic, during about 2011-2018, CD4+ T cells were taken from unexposed donors. The assay was immunoSEQ multiplex PCR, and TCRdb's table has in-frame clones only and misses some. Of about 70,000 clones listed, around 86% were seen once; the top ten hold over 1.5%. Sequences were obtained from memory CD4+ T cells from PBMCs. These receptors came from a human donor in good health.

The chain employs TRBV12-3 or TRBV12-4 and TRBJ1-2; 9 nucleotides align to TRBD1. V trimming: 5 bases; J trimming: 6 bases; junction bases outside the gene matches: 4. CDR3 length: 13 amino acids. The DNA for the CDR3 is TGTGCCAGCAGTCCCTGGACAGGGGATGGCTACACCTTC. As protein: CASSPWTGDGYTF.

The gene calls are TRBV15 and TRBJ2-2; TRBD1 matches 9 bases. V gave up 6 bases and J gave up 7 bases; unmatched junction bases: 6. CDR1 LNHNV and CDR2 YYDKDF come from the germline V gene (reference sequence). This CDR3 has 14 residues. The CDR3 sequence: CATRQGAVVGELFF. As DNA, the CDR3 is TGTGCCACCAGACAGGGGGCTGTTGTCGGGGAGCTGTTTTTT.

For the CDR3, the DNA is TGTGCCAGCAGTCCGGGACAGGGGACTCAGCCCCAGCATTTT. It translates to CASSPGQGTQPQHF. The chain employs TRBV28 and TRBJ1-5; 10 bases agree with TRBD1. CDR1 is MDHEN, CDR2 SYDVKM, per germline. This CDR3 has 14 amino acids. V was clipped by 5 bases and J by 6 bases; unmatched bases: 4.

V and J are TRBV18 and TRBJ1-1; perhaps TRBD1 as D (6 bases). Germline V gives CDR1 KGHSH, CDR2 LQKENI. V lost 6 bases and J lost 4, with 15 bases in between. CDR3 length equals 14 residues. In DNA, the CDR3 is TGTGCCAGCTCGCCAGGGGTGGAAGGCACTGAAGCTTTCTTT. Encoded protein: CASSPGVEGTEAFF.

The V gene is TRBV7-3, the J gene TRBJ2-3; 15 nucleotides line up with TRBD2. Germline lookup yields CDR1 SGHTA and CDR2 FQGTGA. The ends lost 5 bases at V and 4 bases at J; junction bases unmatched: 4. The CDR3 runs to 16 residues. In nucleotides, the CDR3 is TGTGCCAGCAGCCCGGGACTAGCGGGGGGTTCAGATACGCAGTATTTT. This codes for CASSPGLAGGSDTQYF.

The chain has TRBV10-3 and TRBJ2-7; either TRBD1 or TRBD2 may fit D (5 bases each). The V end was cut by 3 bases, the J end by 3 bases, with 15 bases between. Looked up from germline, CDR1 is ENHRY and CDR2 is SYGVKD. The CDR3 is made up of 15 amino acids. The DNA for the CDR3 is TGTGCCATCAGTGAAGGTGGGGGAGTCGGCTACGAGCAGTACTTC. The encoded protein is CAISEGGGVGYEQYF.

The chain combines TRBV19 with TRBJ1-5, with 10 positions matching TRBD1. With 6 bases clipped from V and 0 bases from J, the junction kept 8 bases outside the gene matches. The CDR3 runs to 17 residues. Germline assignment: CDR1 LNHDA and CDR2 SQIVND (reference sequence). In DNA, the CDR3 is TGTGCCAGTAGGGGGACAGGGGCCCTCAATAGCAATCAGCCCCAGCATTTT. This translates into CASRGTGALNSNQPQHF.

This clone was counted a single time. V gene TRBV7-3 combines with J gene TRBJ2-1; 11 bases line up with TRBD2. Germline CDR1 reads SGHTA; CDR2 reads FQGTGA. The CDR3 has 16 amino acids. The V and J ends lost 6 bases and 5 bases, in that order; junction bases with no gene match: 9. CDR3: CASRNGGTSGNNEQFF. CDR3 bases: TGTGCCAGCAGAAATGGTGGGACTAGCGGAAACAATGAGCAGTTCTTC.